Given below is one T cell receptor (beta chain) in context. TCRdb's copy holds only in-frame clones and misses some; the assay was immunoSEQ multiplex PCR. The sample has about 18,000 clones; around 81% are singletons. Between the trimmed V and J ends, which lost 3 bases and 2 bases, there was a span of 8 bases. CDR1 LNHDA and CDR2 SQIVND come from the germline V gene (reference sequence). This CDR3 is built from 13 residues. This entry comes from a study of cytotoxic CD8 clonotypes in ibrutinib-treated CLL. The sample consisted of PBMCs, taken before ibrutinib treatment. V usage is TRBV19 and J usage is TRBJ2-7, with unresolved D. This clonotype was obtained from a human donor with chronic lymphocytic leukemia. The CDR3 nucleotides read TGTGCCAGTAGTATTCGTCGAGCCTACGAGCAGTACTTC. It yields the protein CASSIRRAYEQYF.